Sequencing of this T cell receptor beta chain was carried out in a study of blood T cell repertoires in COVID-19. Sequenced by immunoSEQ multiplex PCR; TCRdb stores in-frame clones only, minus some. The data show some 270,000 clones, 84% seen once. Germline CDR1 is SGHDT and CDR2 is YYEEEE. J gave up 8 bases and V 4 bases, and 8 bases lay outside the gene matches. The CDR3 has 13 amino acids. The chain joins TRBV5-6 to TRBJ1-2; TRBD1 agrees at 7 bases. Sequencing input: peripheral blood. This receptor was taken from a woman aged 40 to 50 who had recovered from COVID-19. CDR3 amino acids: CASSPDRSGGYTF. The CDR3 nucleotides read TGTGCCAGCAGCCCGGACAGGTCGGGAGGCTACACCTTC.